This TCR beta chain derives from a study of shared clonotypes between healthy human individuals. Study results and caveats: Clonotypes shared by all four sorted-subset donors had higher generation probabilities than non-shared clonotypes. Several donors held roughly 5% of naive CD4 clonotypes in common. Sequencing depth was predicted to influence how clonotypes are shared among donors.

The CD4+ fraction was divided into a CD45RA+ naive subset and a CD45RA-negative memory subset. This clone was seen just once. Its antigen is unidentified. Method: immunoSEQ multiplex PCR; TCRdb's copy keeps in-frame clones and lacks some. The sample lists 2.5 million or so clones, about 92% seen once, with about 0.13% in the top ten. CDR1 is SGHVS and CDR2 is FNYEAQ in the germline V gene. The CDR3 contains 15 residues. V lost 1 base and J lost 7, with 14 bases in between. The chain links TRBV7-6 to TRBJ1-5; perhaps TRBD1 as D (6 bases). The receptor comes from a man aged 18 to 35 in good health. The sample was naive CD4+ T cells sorted from blood. Subset: CD45RA+ positively selected. CDR3 residues: CASSLEGQGKQPQHF. CDR3 in DNA: TGTGCCAGCAGCTTAGAAGGGCAGGGGAAACAGCCCCAGCATTTT.